The rows below give T cell receptor beta chains drawn from one sample of a study of cytotoxic CD8 clonotypes in ibrutinib-treated CLL. Produced via immunoSEQ multiplex PCR; TCRdb's table is partial and in-frame only. The data hold approximately 190,000 clones, with around 70% observed a single time. The sample here was PBMCs, taken after 12 months of ibrutinib treatment. The source of these receptors is a human donor with chronic lymphocytic leukemia. The conserved cysteine and the conserved F or W are not part of the CDR3 here. Some rows have no size entry. The others give once, few or many, or a class for an expanded clone.

TRBJ2-7 TRBV28 - ASSVYEAVEDEQY
TRBJ1-4 TRBV30 - AWSPKGTEEKLF
TRBJ1-1 TRBV30 - AWALRAPRGYEAF
TRBJ2-7 TRBV30 - AWGTVGPYEQY
TRBJ1-2 TRBV19 - ASRIGGKAGYT
TRBJ2-1 TRBV5-1 - ASSLGLADFAYNEQF
TRBJ2-1 TRBV9 - ASSVGGSFYNEQF
TRBJ2-7 TRBV7-6 - ASSSSTETYEQY
TRBJ2-1 TRBV25-1 - ASTGAGSEQF
TRBJ1-2 TRBV5-6 - ASSPRPGQANYGYT
TRBJ1-3 TRBV4-2 - ASSQETGALGNTIY
TRBJ2-7 TRBV4-3 - ASSQVSAEGGHEQY
TRBJ2-7 TRBV5-1 - ASRWTSGNSYEQY
TRBJ2-3 TRBV30 - AWTRGSDTQY
TRBJ1-2 TRBV27 - ASGQRTGRVNNYGYT
TRBJ2-7 TRBV2 - ASSSPQGLTYEQY
TRBJ2-5 TRBV6-5 - ASSYWGQETQY
TRBJ2-5 TRBV4-2 - ASSRDSYQETQY
TRBJ1-6 TRBV7-9 many ASSLRTGESSYNSPLH
TRBJ1-2 TRBV19 - ASSRKQGARYGYT
TRBJ1-4 TRBV30 - AWMDSNEKLF
TRBJ1-2 TRBV30 - AWSPGRIANYGYT
TRBJ1-2 TRBV4-2 - ASSQSPGQGVGYT
TRBJ1-1 TRBV30 - AWSVLGARGAEAF
TRBJ1-1 TRBV14 - ASKRGLNTEAF
TRBJ2-1 TRBV30 once AWNPSSYNEQF
TRBJ1-6 TRBV4-1 - ASSQRGPALH
TRBJ2-1 TRBV29-1 - GDGGEQF
TRBJ2-7 TRBV9 - ASSPTRSRSSYEQY